This T cell receptor beta chain appears in the sequencing data of a study of T cell responses to AZD1222 COVID-19 vaccine. Researchers grouped second doses given at about 4 or about 12 weeks into one pool. Losses at the gene ends were 5 bases for V and 8 bases for J; bases not matched to a gene: 6. From germline, CDR1 is SGHAT and CDR2 FQNNGV. The CDR3 has 14 amino acids. Study-wide points: Among the donors, most were white British and more were female, and clonal diversity was possibly underestimated. With two AZD1222 doses given, Spike-specific TCR breadth and depth both rose.

Sequencing was performed with immunoSEQ multiplex PCR; in TCRdb, only in-frame clones are kept and a portion is missing. The sample gives 160,000 or so clones, roughly 94% of which show up once; 4.5% to 5.5% is in the top ten. Of note for this clone: Its antigen is unidentified.

This chain connects TRBV11-2 to TRBJ2-1, with 10 bases that match TRBD2. The source material was peripheral blood, sampled 28 days after the second AZD1222 dose. This clonotype originated in an adult who received the AZD1222 COVID-19 vaccine. The CDR3 DNA sequence: TGTGCCAGCAGCATAGGACTAGCGGTATATGAGCAGTTCTTC. The encoded protein is CASSIGLAVYEQFF.